This T cell receptor beta chain was sequenced in a study of molecular identifiers for immune sequencing clone quantification. Study details: Four portions were sequenced after RNA from about 21,000 or 97,000 naive CD8 cells was split five ways in replicates. Study-wide results and caveats: Clonotypes surpassing 20 RNA copies contained over 97% of effector molecules, versus under 1% in naive cells.

Naive CD8 T cell sorting was performed on the CD8+CD4-CCR7+CD45RA+ phenotype. At least ten counts were recorded for this clonotype. Its antigen is as yet unknown. The bulk TCR libraries were made with methods described before and with listed TCR primers. TCRdb re-derived calls from the PCR reads in MiXCR, one entry per CDR3 protein. In the table there are about 320,000 distinct CDR3 sequences, roughly 23% of which are singletons. Sequencing used naive CD8+ T cells from blood, with Jurkat cell RNA spiked in. Subset noted: FACS-sorted CD8+CD4-CCR7+CD45RA+ naive T cells. This receptor was taken from a human donor in good health. Some libraries in this study had Jurkat cell RNA spiked in.

The CDR3 bases are TGTGCCAGCAGCCGTCAGACCCTGGGCAGGACGGAGACCCAGTACTTC. Translation: CASSRQTLGRTETQYF. This chain connects TRBV6-5 to TRBJ2-5; D unresolved. V dropped 6 bases and J dropped 5 bases, with 22 bases sitting between them. The length of the CDR3 is 16 residues. Germline CDR1 MNHEY, CDR2 SVGAGI.